This TCR beta chain was captured by sequencing in a study of Graves' ophthalmopathy and Graves' hyperthyroidism. RNA transcripts were the source from which TCR beta CDR3 regions were amplified. A first-round RT-PCR used HTBI primers, followed by a second-round multiplex PCR. TCRdb re-analysed the multiplex PCR reads in MiXCR, keeping a single row per CDR3 protein. The sample has roughly 500,000 distinct CDR3 sequences, about an eighth seen once. Study results and limitations: Discriminating ophthalmopathy from stable hyperthyroidism, a 13-signature model attained a sensitivity of 85% to 90% and a specificity of around 81%.

This clonotype was counted a few times. Its antigen is as yet unknown. The CDR3 extends over 17 amino acids. Germline loops: CDR1 MDHEN, CDR2 SYDVKM. Trimming removed 2 bases at V and 7 bases at J, with 24 bases between. The material sequenced was blood. This sequence originates from a woman between 25 and 40 years old with Graves' ophthalmopathy. The rearrangement uses TRBV28 and TRBJ2-7; possible D gene TRBD1, 8 bases. The CDR3 loop is CASSLEDREAWGGEQYF. The CDR3 DNA reads as TGTGCCAGCAGTTTAGAGGACAGGGAGGCTTGGGGGGGGGAGCAGTACTTC. Complete variable domain (other parts from reference TRBV28 and TRBJ2-7): DVKVTQSSRYLVKRTGEKVFLECVQDMDHENMFWYRQDPGLGLRLIYFSYDVKMKEKGDIPEGYSVSREKKERFSLILESASTNQTSMYLCASSLEDREAWGGEQYFGPGTRLTVT.